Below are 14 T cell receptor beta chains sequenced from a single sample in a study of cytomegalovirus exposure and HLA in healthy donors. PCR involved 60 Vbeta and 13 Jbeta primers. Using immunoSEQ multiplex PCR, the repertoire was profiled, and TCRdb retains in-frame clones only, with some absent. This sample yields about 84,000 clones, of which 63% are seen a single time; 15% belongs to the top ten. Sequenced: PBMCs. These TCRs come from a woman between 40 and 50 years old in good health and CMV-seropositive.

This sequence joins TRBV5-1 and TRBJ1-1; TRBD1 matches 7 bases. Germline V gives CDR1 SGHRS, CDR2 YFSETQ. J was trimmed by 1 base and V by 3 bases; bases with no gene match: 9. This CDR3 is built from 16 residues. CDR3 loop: CASSSRSGTANTEAFF. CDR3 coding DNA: TGCGCCAGCAGCTCCCGTTCCGGGACAGCGAACACTGAAGCTTTCTTT.

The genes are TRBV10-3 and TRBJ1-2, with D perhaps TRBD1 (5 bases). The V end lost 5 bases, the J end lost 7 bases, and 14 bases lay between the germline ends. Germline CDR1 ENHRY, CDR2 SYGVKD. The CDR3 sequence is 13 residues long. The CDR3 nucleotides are TGTGCCATCAGTCTACCTTCAGGGTTTGGCTACACCTTC. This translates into CAISLPSGFGYTF.

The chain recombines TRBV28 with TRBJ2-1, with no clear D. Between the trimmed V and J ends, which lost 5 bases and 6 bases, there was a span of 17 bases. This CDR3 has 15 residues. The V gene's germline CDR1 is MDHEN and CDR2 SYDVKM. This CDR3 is CASSPVLALSNEQFF. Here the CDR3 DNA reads TGTGCCAGCAGTCCGGTCCTCGCCCTAAGCAATGAGCAGTTCTTC.

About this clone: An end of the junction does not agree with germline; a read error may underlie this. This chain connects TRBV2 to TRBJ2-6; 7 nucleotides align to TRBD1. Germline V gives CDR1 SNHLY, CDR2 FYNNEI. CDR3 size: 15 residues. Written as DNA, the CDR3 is TGTACCAGCAGACAGGGCCGGGGAGGGGCCAACGTCCTGACTTTC. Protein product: CTSRQGRGGANVLTF.

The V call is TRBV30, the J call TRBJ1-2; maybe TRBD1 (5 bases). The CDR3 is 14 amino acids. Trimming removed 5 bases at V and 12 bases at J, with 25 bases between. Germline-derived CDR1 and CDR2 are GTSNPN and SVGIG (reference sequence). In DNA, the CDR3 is TGTGCCTGGGGCAGGGAAGCCCCGCGCGAGAGACACACCTTC. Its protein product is CAWGREAPRERHTF.

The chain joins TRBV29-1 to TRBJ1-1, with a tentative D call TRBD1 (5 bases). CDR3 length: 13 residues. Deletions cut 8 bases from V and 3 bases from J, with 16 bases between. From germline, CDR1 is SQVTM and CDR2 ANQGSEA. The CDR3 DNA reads TGCAGCTTCCGGGACTCGTGGGACACTGAAGCTTTCTTT. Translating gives CSFRDSWDTEAFF.

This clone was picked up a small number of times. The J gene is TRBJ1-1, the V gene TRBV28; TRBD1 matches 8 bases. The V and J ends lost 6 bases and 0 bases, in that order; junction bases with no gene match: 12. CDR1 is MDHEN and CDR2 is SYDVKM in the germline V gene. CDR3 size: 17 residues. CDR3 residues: CASRGYRGILMNTEAFF. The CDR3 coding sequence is TGTGCCAGCAGAGGTTACAGGGGGATACTCATGAACACTGAAGCTTTCTTT.

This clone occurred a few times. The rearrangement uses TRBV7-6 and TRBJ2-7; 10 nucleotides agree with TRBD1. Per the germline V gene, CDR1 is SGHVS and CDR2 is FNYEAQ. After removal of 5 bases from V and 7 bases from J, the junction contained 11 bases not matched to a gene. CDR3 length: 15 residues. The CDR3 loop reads CASSPQTGGWDEQYF. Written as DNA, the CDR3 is TGTGCCAGCAGCCCCCAGACAGGGGGCTGGGATGAGCAGTACTTC. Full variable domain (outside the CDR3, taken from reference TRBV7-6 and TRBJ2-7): GAGVSQSPRYKVTKRGQDVALRCDPISGHVSLYWYRQALGQGPEFLTYFNYEAQQDKSGLPNDRFSAERPEGSISTLTIQRTEQRDSAMYRCASSPQTGGWDEQYFGPGTRLTVT.

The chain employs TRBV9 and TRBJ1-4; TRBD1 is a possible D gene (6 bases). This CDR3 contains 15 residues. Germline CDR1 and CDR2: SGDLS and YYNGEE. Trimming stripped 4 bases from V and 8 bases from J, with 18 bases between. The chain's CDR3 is CASSPAGALGEKLFF. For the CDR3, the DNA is TGTGCCAGCAGCCCGGCGGGGGCCCTCGGGGAAAAACTGTTTTTT.

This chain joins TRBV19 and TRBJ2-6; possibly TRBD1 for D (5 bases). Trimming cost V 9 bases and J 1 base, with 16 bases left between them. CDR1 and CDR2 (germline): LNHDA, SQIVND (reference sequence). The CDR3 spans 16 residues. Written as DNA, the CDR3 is TGTGCCAGCCGGTACCCAGGGTGGTCTGGGGCCAACGTCCTGACTTTC. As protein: CASRYPGWSGANVLTF.

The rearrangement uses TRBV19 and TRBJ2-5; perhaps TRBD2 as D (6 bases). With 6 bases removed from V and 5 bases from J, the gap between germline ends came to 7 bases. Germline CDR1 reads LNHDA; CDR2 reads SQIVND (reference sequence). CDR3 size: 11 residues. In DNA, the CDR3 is TGTGCCAGTAGACGGGGGGAGACCCAGTACTTC. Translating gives CASRRGETQYF.

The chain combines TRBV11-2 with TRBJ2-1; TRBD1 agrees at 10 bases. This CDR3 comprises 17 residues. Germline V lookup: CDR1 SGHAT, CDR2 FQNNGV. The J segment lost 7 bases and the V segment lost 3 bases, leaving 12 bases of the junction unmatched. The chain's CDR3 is CASSFIRTGGIRNEQFF. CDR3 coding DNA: TGTGCCAGCAGCTTTATCAGGACAGGGGGGATTCGGAATGAGCAGTTCTTC.

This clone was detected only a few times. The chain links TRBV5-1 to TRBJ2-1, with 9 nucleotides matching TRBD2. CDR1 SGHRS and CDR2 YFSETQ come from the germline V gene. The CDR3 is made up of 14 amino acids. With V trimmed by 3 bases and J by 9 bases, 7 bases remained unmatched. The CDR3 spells CASSSETSGIEQFF. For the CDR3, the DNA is TGCGCCAGCAGCTCGGAGACTAGCGGCATTGAGCAGTTCTTC.

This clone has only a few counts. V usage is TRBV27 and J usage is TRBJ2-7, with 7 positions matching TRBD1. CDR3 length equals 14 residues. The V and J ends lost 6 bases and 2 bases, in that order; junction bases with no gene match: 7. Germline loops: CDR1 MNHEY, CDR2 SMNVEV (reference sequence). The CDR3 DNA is TGTGCCAGCAGACCTACAGGGGCTACCTACGAGCAGTACTTC. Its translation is CASRPTGATYEQYF.